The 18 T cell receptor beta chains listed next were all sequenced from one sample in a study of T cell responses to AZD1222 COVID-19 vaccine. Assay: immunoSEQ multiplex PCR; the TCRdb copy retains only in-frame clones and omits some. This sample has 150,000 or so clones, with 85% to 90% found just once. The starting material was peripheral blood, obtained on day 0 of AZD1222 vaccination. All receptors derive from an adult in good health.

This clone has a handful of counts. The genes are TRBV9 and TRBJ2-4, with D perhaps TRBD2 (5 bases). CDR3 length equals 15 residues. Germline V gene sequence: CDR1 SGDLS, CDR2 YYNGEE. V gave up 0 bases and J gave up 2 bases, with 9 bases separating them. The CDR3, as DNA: TGTGCCAGCAGCGTAGCGGGGAGCCCCAAAAACATTCAGTACTTC. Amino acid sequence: CASSVAGSPKNIQYF.

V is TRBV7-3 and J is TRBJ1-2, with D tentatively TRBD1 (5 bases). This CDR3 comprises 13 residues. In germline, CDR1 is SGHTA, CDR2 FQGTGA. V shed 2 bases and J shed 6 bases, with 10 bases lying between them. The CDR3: CASSLEGRHGYTF. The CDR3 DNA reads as TGTGCCAGCAGCTTAGAGGGGAGACATGGCTACACCTTC.

This CDR3 is CASSPPEGQNYGYTF. The CDR3 bases are TGTGCCAGCAGCCCACCAGAAGGACAGAACTATGGCTACACCTTC. The chain links TRBV7-9 to TRBJ1-2, with D possibly matching TRBD1 (6 bases). Germline V gene sequence: CDR1 SEHNR, CDR2 FQNEAQ (reference sequence). The CDR3 length is 15 residues. The ends were cut back, 5 bases at V and 2 bases at J, with 15 bases in the middle.

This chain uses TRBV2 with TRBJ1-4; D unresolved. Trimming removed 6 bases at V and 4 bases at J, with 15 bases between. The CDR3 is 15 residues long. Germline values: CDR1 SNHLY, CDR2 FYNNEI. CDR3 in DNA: TGTGCCAGCAGGGTTGCCCAAACTTATAATGAAAAACTGTTTTTT. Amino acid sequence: CASRVAQTYNEKLFF. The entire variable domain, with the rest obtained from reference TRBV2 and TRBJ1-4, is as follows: EPEVTQTPSHQVTQMGQEVILRCVPISNHLYFYWYRQILGQKVEFLVSFYNNEISEKSEIFDDQFSVERPDGSNFTLKIRSTKLEDSAMYFCASRVAQTYNEKLFFGSGTQLSVL.

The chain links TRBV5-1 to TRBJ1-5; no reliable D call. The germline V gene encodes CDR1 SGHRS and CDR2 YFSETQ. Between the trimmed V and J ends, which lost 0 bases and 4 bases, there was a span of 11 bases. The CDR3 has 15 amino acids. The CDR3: CASSLGDQTNQPQHF. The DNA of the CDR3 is TGCGCCAGCAGCTTGGGAGACCAAACTAATCAGCCCCAGCATTTT.

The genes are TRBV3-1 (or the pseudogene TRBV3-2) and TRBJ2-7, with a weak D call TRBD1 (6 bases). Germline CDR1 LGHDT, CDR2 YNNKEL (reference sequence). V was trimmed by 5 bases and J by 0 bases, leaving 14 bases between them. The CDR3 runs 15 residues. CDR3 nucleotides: TGTGCCAGCAGCTCCACCGACAGGCCCTCCTACGAGCAGTACTTC. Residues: CASSSTDRPSYEQYF.

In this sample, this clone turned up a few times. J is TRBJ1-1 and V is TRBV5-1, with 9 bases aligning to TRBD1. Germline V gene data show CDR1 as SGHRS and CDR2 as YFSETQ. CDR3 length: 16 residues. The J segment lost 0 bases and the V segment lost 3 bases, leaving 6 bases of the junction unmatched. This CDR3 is CASSSQGADMNTEAFF. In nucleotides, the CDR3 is TGCGCCAGCAGCTCACAGGGGGCTGATATGAACACTGAAGCTTTCTTT.

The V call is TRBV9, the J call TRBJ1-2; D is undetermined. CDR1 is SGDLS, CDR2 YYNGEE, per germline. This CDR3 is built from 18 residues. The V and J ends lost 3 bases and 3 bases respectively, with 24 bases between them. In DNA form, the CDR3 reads TGTGCCAGCAGCGCACAGATCCCAACTGCCGGCGGCTACTATGGCTACACCTTC. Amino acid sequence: CASSAQIPTAGGYYGYTF.

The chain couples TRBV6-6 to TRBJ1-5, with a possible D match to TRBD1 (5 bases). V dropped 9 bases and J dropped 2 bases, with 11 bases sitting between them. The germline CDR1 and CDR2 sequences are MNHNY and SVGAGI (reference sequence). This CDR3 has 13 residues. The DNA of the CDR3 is TGTGCCAGTTTCCGGGACGGCAATCAGCCCCAGCATTTT. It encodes CASFRDGNQPQHF.

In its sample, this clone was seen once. The CDR3 reads CASSLLGNSNQPQHF. The CDR3 DNA sequence: TGTGCCAGCAGTTTATTGGGAAATAGCAATCAGCCCCAGCATTTT. This rearrangement joins TRBV28 to TRBJ1-5; D call uncertain. The CDR3 spans 15 residues. With 1 base removed from V and 0 bases from J, the gap between germline ends came to 7 bases. Germline V gene data show CDR1 as MDHEN and CDR2 as SYDVKM. Together with reference TRBV28 and TRBJ1-5, the CDR3 gives the full variable domain: DVKVTQSSRYLVKRTGEKVFLECVQDMDHENMFWYRQDPGLGLRLIYFSYDVKMKEKGDIPEGYSVSREKKERFSLILESASTNQTSMYLCASSLLGNSNQPQHFGDGTRLSIL.

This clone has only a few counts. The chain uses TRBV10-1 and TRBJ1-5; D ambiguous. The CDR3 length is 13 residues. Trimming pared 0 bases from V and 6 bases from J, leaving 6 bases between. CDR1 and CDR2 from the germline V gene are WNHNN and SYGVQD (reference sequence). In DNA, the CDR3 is TGCGCCAGCAGTGAGTCTAATGGTCAGCCCCAGCATTTT. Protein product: CASSESNGQPQHF.

The CDR3 loop reads CASSPRPNTDTQYF. The CDR3 nucleotides read TGTGCCAGCAGCCCCCGACCCAACACAGATACGCAGTATTTT. The rearrangement uses TRBV7-6 and TRBJ2-3, with no clear D. The ends were cut back, 5 bases at V and 2 bases at J, with 11 bases in the middle. The germline V gene has CDR1 SGHVS and CDR2 FNYEAQ. The CDR3 runs 14 residues.

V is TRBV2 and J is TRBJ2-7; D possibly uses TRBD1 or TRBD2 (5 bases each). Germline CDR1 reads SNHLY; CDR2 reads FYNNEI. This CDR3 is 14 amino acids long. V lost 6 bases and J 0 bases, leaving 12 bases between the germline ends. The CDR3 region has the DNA TGTGCCAGCAGCCCGAGGGGATACTCCTACGAGCAGTACTTC. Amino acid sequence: CASSPRGYSYEQYF.

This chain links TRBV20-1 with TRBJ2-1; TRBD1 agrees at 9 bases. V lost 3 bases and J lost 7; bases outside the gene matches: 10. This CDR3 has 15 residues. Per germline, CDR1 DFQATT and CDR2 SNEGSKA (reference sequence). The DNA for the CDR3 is TGCAGTGCTAGTCTGCCCGGGACAGGGAAAAATGAGCAGTTCTTC. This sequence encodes CSASLPGTGKNEQFF.

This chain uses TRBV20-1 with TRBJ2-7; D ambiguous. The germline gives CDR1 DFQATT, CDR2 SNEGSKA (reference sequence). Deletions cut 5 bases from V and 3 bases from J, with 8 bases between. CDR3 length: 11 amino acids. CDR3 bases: TGCAGTGCTCCCCTCAGCTACGAGCAGTACTTC. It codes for CSAPLSYEQYF.

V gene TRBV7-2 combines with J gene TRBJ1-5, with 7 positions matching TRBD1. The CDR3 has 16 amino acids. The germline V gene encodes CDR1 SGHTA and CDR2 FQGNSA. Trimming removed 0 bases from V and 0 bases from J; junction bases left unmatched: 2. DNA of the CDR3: TGTGCCAGCAGCTTAGCAGGGACAGATAGCAATCAGCCCCAGCATTTT. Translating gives CASSLAGTDSNQPQHF. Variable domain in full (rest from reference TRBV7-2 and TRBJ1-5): GAGVSQSPSNKVTEKGKDVELRCDPISGHTALYWYRQSLGQGLEFLIYFQGNSAPDKSGLPSDRFSAERTGGSVSTLTIQRTQQEDSAVYLCASSLAGTDSNQPQHFGDGTRLSIL.

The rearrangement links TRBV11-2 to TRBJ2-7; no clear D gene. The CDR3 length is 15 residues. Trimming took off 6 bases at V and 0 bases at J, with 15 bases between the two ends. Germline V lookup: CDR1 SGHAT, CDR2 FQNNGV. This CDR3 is CASSRNLGPSYEQYF. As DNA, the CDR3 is TGTGCCAGCAGTCGTAACCTGGGTCCCTCCTACGAGCAGTACTTC. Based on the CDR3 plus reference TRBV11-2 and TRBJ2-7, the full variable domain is EAGVAQSPRYKIIEKRQSVAFWCNPISGHATLYWYQQILGQGPKLLIQFQNNGVVDDSQLPKDRFSAERLKGVDSTLKIQPAKLEDSAVYLCASSRNLGPSYEQYFGPGTRLTVT.

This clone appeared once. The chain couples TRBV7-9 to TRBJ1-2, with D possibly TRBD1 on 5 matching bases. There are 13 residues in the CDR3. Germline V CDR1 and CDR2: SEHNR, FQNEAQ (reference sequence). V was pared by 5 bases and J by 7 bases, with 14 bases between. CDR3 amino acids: CASSPRGVGGYTF. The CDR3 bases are TGTGCCAGCAGCCCCCGGGGGGTAGGTGGCTACACCTTC.